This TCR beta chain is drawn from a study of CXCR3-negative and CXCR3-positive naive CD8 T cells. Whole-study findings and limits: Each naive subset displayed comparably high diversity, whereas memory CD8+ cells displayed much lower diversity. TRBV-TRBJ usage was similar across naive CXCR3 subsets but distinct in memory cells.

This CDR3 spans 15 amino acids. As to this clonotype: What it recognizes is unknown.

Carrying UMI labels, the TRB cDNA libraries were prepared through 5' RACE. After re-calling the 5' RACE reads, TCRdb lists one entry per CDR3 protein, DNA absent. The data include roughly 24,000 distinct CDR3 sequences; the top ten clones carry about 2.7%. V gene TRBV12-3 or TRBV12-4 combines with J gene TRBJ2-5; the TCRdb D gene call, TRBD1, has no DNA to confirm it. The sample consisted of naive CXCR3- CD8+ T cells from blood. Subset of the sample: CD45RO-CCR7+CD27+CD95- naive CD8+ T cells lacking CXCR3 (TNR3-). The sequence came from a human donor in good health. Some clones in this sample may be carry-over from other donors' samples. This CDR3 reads CASSFFGTPQETQYF.